These 17 T cell receptor beta chains were sequenced from one sample in a study of shared clonotypes between healthy human individuals. Using immunoSEQ multiplex PCR, the repertoire was profiled, and TCRdb retains in-frame clones only, with some absent. The sample includes roughly 1,100,000 clones, around four fifths of them seen just once. Sequenced material: memory CD4+ T cells sorted from blood. Subset denoted: CD45RA-negative fraction. These receptors all stem from a man aged 18 to 29 in good health.

The chain links TRBV5-1 to TRBJ2-2; D uncertain. V was clipped by 0 bases and J by 4 bases, with 13 bases between them. Germline V gene data show CDR1 as SGHRS and CDR2 as YFSETQ. The CDR3 totals 16 residues. The DNA for the CDR3 is TGCGCCAGCAGCTTGGGGGCGTCGGTAACCACCGGGGAGCTGTTTTTT. Encoded protein: CASSLGASVTTGELFF.

The chain combines TRBV7-8 with TRBJ1-1, with D perhaps TRBD1 (5 bases). The length of the CDR3 is 14 residues. V shed 1 base and J shed 5 bases, with 11 bases lying between them. Looked up from germline, CDR1 is SGHVS and CDR2 is FQNEAQ. The CDR3: CASSLGGGWTEAFF. CDR3 coding DNA: TGTGCCAGCAGCTTAGGTGGGGGATGGACTGAAGCTTTCTTT.

Concerning this clone: At one of its ends the junction is not consistent with the germline gene, which may arise from a read error. The chain links TRBV19 to TRBJ1-4; possibly TRBD1 for D (5 bases). CDR3 length: 13 amino acids. Germline values: CDR1 LNHDA, CDR2 SQIVND (reference sequence). The CDR3 loop is CASSMNRGNGANF. CDR3 DNA sequence: TGTGCCAGTAGTATGAATCGGGGGAATGGGGCGAATTTT.

The table lists this clone with many counts. This chain uses TRBV5-1 with TRBJ2-5; 7 positions agree with TRBD1. After removal of 3 bases from V and 2 bases from J, the junction contained 7 bases not matched to a gene. CDR1 and CDR2 from the germline V gene are SGHRS and YFSETQ. The CDR3 consists of 15 residues. CDR3 nucleotide sequence: TGCGCCAGCAGCTGGAGTCGGGGACAGCAAGAGACCCAGTACTTC. Its translation: CASSWSRGQQETQYF.

A note on this clone: At the DNA level, this CDR3 is encoded by other sequences in the same sample as well. V gene TRBV5-1 combines with J gene TRBJ1-1; D remains unclear. Germline V gene data show CDR1 as SGHRS and CDR2 as YFSETQ. V was cut by 0 bases and J by 5 bases, with 11 bases left in between. The CDR3 has 14 residues. The CDR3 nucleotides read TGCGCCAGCAGCTTGGAGGGCAGAGTGACTGAAGCTTTCTTT. Its translation is CASSLEGRVTEAFF.

The gene calls are TRBV10-1 and TRBJ1-6, with TRBD1 as a possible D gene (6 bases). V lost 10 bases and J lost 8, with 15 bases in between. Germline V CDR1 and CDR2: WNHNN, SYGVQD (reference sequence). This CDR3 is 13 amino acids long. The CDR3 DNA reads TGCGCCACCAGGGACACCCGGGATTCACCCCTCCACTTT. This codes for CATRDTRDSPLHF.

This clone was counted a single time. This chain joins TRBV18 and TRBJ2-7; maybe TRBD1 (5 bases). Germline CDR1 is KGHSH and CDR2 is LQKENI. The CDR3 extends over 15 amino acids. Trimming removed 0 bases at V and 2 bases at J, with 11 bases between. DNA of the CDR3: TGTGCCAGCTCACCACCCGACAGCTTCACCTACGAGCAGTACTTC. This gives the protein CASSPPDSFTYEQYF. The whole variable domain, remainder taken from reference TRBV18 and TRBJ2-7, is NAGVMQNPRHLVRRRGQEARLRCSPMKGHSHVYWYRQLPEEGLKFMVYLQKENIIDESGMPKERFSAEFPKEGPSILRIQQVVRGDSAAYFCASSPPDSFTYEQYFGPGTRLTVT.

With regard to this clone: Other DNA sequences of this sample code for an identical CDR3. The chain links TRBV14 to TRBJ1-2; 11 nucleotides line up with TRBD1. V trimming: 4 bases; J trimming: 5 bases; junction bases outside the gene matches: 3. The CDR3 length is 14 residues. Germline V gene sequence: CDR1 SGHDN, CDR2 FVKESK. CDR3 loop: CASSPGQGGYGYTF. CDR3 nucleotides: TGTGCCAGCAGCCCGGGACAGGGGGGGTATGGCTACACCTTC.

The chain links TRBV10-2 to TRBJ2-7; 8 positions match TRBD2. Unmatched junction bases numbered 8, after V lost 3 bases and J lost 1 base. CDR3 size: 16 residues. Germline V gene lookup returns CDR1 WSHSY and CDR2 SAAADI. The CDR3 bases are TGCGCCAGCAGTGATGTCGGCGGGGGGCTTTCCTACGAGCAGTACTTC. This codes for CASSDVGGGLSYEQYF.

This clone occurred once. The rearrangement uses TRBV5-5 and TRBJ2-7; 8 bases are shared with TRBD1. The V and J ends lost 3 bases and 0 bases, in that order; junction bases with no gene match: 11. CDR3 length: 17 residues. Germline V gives CDR1 SGHKS, CDR2 YYEKEE (reference sequence). The CDR3 sequence: CASSSIGQGRFSYEQYF. CDR3 in DNA: TGTGCCAGCAGCTCGATAGGACAGGGCCGTTTCTCCTACGAGCAGTACTTC. Using reference TRBV5-5 and TRBJ2-7 for the parts outside the CDR3, the full variable domain is DAGVTQSPTHLIKTRGQQVTLRCSPISGHKSVSWYQQVLGQGPQFIFQYYEKEERGRGNFPDRFSARQFPNYSSELNVNALLLGDSALYLCASSSIGQGRFSYEQYFGPGTRLTVT.

This clone appeared a few times. V gene TRBV18 combines with J gene TRBJ1-1; possible D gene TRBD1, 5 bases. V was pared by 2 bases and J by 2 bases, with 12 bases between. This CDR3 contains 15 residues. In germline, CDR1 is KGHSH, CDR2 LQKENI. The CDR3 DNA follows: TGTGCCAGCTCACCAAGTCGGACACCTAACACTGAAGCTTTCTTT. It specifies CASSPSRTPNTEAFF.

The J gene is TRBJ2-4, the V gene TRBV5-1; unclear D gene. In germline, CDR1 is SGHRS, CDR2 YFSETQ. Trimming pared 2 bases from V and 0 bases from J, leaving 9 bases between. This CDR3 is built from 15 residues. The CDR3 is CASSFDGLAKNIQYF. The CDR3 region has the DNA TGCGCCAGCAGCTTCGACGGTTTAGCCAAAAACATTCAGTACTTC.

The rearrangement uses TRBV6-1 and TRBJ2-1; D call uncertain. The CDR3 loop spans 13 amino acids. Germline values: CDR1 MNHNS, CDR2 SASEGT. Trimming left V 2 bases short and J 12 bases short, with 14 bases between. Here the CDR3 DNA reads TGTGCCAGCAGTGAAATGGGATCCCCCCGGCAGTTCTTC. Translation: CASSEMGSPRQFF.

V and J are TRBV30 and TRBJ2-3, with D tentatively TRBD1 or TRBD2 (5 bases each). V gave up 0 bases and J gave up 2 bases, with 18 bases separating them. In germline, CDR1 is GTSNPN, CDR2 SVGIG (reference sequence). The CDR3 contains 17 residues. The CDR3 DNA sequence: TGTGCCTGGAGTGTAGGGGAGACAGTGGTCCACACAGATACGCAGTATTTT. The encoded protein is CAWSVGETVVHTDTQYF.

This clone was detected only a few times. V gene TRBV5-1 combines with J gene TRBJ1-2; D is undetermined. The germline gives CDR1 SGHRS, CDR2 YFSETQ. The V and J ends lost 0 bases and 8 bases respectively, with 14 bases between them. The CDR3 runs 14 residues. The CDR3 sequence: CASSLEGSQKGYTF. In DNA, the CDR3 is TGCGCCAGCAGCTTGGAGGGATCGCAAAAAGGCTACACCTTC.

The CDR3 region is CASSSDYDLNEQFF. The CDR3 DNA reads as TGTGCCAGCAGCTCTGACTATGACCTCAATGAGCAGTTCTTC. The rearrangement uses TRBV5-4 and TRBJ2-1; possibly TRBD2 for D (5 bases). The CDR3 has 14 amino acids. Germline-derived CDR1 and CDR2 are SGHNT and YYREEE (reference sequence). V lost 3 bases and J lost 6, with 13 bases in between.

The chain carries TRBV28 and TRBJ1-5, with a weak D call TRBD1 (5 bases). Per germline, CDR1 MDHEN and CDR2 SYDVKM. V was cut by 4 bases and J by 4 bases, with 11 bases left in between. CDR3 length: 14 amino acids. The CDR3 DNA reads as TGTGCCAGCAGTTGGGGGACGGAGAATCAGCCCCAGCATTTT. Translation: CASSWGTENQPQHF.